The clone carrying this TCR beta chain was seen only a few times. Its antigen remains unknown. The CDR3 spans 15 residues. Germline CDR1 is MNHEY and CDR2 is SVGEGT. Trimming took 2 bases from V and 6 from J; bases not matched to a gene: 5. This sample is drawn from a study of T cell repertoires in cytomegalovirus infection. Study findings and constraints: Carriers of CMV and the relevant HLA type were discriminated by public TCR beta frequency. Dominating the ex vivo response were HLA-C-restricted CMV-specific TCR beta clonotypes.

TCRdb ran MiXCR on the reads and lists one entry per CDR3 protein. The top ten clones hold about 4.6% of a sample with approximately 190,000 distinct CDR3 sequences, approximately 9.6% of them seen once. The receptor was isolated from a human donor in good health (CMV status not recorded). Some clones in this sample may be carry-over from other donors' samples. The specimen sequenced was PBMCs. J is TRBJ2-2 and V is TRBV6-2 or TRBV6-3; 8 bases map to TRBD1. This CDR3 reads CASSYPTGVAGELFF. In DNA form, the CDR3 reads TGTGCCAGCAGTTACCCGACAGGGGTTGCCGGGGAGCTGTTTTTT.